This T cell receptor beta chain emerged from a study of shared T cell receptors in the human thymus. Trimming pared 6 bases from V and 5 bases from J, leaving 11 bases between. The germline V gene encodes CDR1 SEHNR and CDR2 FQNEAQ (reference sequence). CDR3 length: 13 residues. Profiling relied on immunoSEQ multiplex PCR, and the TCRdb table lists in-frame clones only, not all of them. Here the sample spans roughly 560,000 clones, about 84% being singletons. This clone was seen more than once but under ten times. This same sample was also taken into another study, of human thymus T cells. This second report adds: Resected material from corrective heart surgery provided the thymus tissue analysed. An apparent bias in V and J gene usage was seen in thymic and blood repertoires.

Sample: thymocytes. The sequence came from a boy younger than two with a congenital heart defect. The chain recombines TRBV7-9 with TRBJ2-1; perhaps TRBD1 as D (5 bases). CDR3 residues: CASRGRRHNEQFF. Here the CDR3 DNA reads TGTGCCAGCAGGGGGCGACGACACAATGAGCAGTTCTTC.